This entry features one T cell receptor beta chain sequence. Amplified regions were TCR beta CDR3 sequences from RNA transcripts. HTBI primers were the set used in a first-round RT-PCR of the TCR CDR3. TCRdb re-analysed the multiplex PCR reads in MiXCR, keeping a single row per CDR3 protein. Of about 53,000 distinct CDR3 sequences listed, just under 50% were seen once; the top ten hold around an eighth. The data stem from a study of T cells in Graves' hyperthyroidism and ophthalmopathy. Germline V CDR1 and CDR2: LNHDA, SQIVND (reference sequence). The CDR3 has 14 residues. This clonotype was obtained from a woman aged 30 to 39 with Graves' ophthalmopathy. The J gene is TRBJ1-6, the V gene TRBV19; TRBD1 is a possible D gene (6 bases). The sequenced sample consisted of blood. CDR3: CASSGRGVNSPLHF. The CDR3 DNA follows: TGTGCTAGTTCCGGCAGGGGCGTTAATTCACCCCTCCACTTT.